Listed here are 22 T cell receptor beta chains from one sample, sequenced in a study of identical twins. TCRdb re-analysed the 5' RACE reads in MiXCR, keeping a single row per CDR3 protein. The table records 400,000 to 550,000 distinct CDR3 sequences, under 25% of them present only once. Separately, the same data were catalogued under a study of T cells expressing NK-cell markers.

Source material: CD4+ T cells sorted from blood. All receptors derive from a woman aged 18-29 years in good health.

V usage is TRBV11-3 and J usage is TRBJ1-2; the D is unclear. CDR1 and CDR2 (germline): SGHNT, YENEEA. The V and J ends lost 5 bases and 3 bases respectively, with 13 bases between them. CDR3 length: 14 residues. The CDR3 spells CASSDFTDYYGYTF. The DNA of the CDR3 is TGTGCCAGCAGCGACTTCACGGACTACTATGGCTACACCTTC.

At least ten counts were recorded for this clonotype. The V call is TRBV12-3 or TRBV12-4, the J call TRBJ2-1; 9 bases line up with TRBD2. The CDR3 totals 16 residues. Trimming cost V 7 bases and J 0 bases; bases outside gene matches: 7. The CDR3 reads CASISSGVGSYNEQFF. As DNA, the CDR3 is TGTGCCAGCATTTCTAGCGGGGTTGGCTCCTACAATGAGCAGTTCTTC.

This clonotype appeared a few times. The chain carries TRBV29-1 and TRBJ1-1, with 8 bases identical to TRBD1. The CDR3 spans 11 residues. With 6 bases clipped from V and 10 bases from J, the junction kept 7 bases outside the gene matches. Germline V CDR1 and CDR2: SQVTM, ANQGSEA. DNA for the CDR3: TGCAGCGTGCAGGGGGCTCGGGGAGCTTTCTTT. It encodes CSVQGARGAFF.

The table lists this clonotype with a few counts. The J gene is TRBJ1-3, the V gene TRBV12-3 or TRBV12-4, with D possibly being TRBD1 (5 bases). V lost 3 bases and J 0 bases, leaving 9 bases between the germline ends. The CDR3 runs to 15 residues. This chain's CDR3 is CASSFQGNSGNTIYF. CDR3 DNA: TGTGCCAGCAGTTTCCAGGGCAACTCTGGAAACACCATATATTTT.

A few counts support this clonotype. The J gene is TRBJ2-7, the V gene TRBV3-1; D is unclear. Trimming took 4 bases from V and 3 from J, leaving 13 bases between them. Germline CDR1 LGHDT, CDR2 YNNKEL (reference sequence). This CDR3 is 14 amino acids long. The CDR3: CASSRNGPNYEQYF. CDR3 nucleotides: TGTGCCAGCAGCCGAAACGGACCGAACTACGAGCAGTACTTC.

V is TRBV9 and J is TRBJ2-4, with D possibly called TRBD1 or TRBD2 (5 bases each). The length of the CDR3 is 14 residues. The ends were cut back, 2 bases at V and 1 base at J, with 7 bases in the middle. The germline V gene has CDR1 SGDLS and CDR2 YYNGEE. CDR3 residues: CASSVGVAKNIQYF. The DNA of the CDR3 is TGTGCCAGCAGCGTGGGGGTTGCCAAAAACATTCAGTACTTC.

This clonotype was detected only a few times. Here the CDR3 DNA reads TGTGCCACCAGCAGAGATGAGGCCTTCGGCCATGGCTACACCTTC. Encoded protein: CATSRDEAFGHGYTF. V is TRBV15 and J is TRBJ1-2; D unclear. CDR3 length: 15 residues. Germline CDR1 LNHNV, CDR2 YYDKDF (reference sequence). V was pared by 0 bases and J by 6 bases, with 14 bases between. Together with reference TRBV15 and TRBJ1-2, the CDR3 gives the full variable domain: DAMVIQNPRYQVTQFGKPVTLSCSQTLNHNVMYWYQQKSSQAPKLLFHYYDKDFNNEADTPDNFQSRRPNTSFCFLDIRSPGLGDTAMYLCATSRDEAFGHGYTFGSGTRLTVV.

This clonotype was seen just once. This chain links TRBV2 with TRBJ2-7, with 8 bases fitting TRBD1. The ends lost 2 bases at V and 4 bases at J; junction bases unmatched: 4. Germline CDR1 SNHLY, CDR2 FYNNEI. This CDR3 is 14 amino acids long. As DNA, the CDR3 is TGTGCCAGCAGTGAACAGGGGGCTCGTTACGAGCAGTACTTC. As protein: CASSEQGARYEQYF.

The DNA of the CDR3 is TGTGCCAGCAGTTACGCAACAGGGAGCGAGCAGTACTTC. Its protein is CASSYATGSEQYF. This chain links TRBV6-5 with TRBJ2-7; D might be TRBD1 (6 bases). V was shortened by 2 bases and J by 6 bases, with 11 bases between the two germline ends. Germline CDR1 is MNHEY and CDR2 is SVGAGI. The CDR3 contains 13 residues.

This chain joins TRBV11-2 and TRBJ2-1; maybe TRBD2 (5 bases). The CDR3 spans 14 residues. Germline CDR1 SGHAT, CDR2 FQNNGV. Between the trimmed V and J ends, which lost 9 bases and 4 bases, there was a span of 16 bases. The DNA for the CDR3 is TGTGCCAGTACCACGGGGTTAAAGTACAATGAGCAGTTCTTC. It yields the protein CASTTGLKYNEQFF.

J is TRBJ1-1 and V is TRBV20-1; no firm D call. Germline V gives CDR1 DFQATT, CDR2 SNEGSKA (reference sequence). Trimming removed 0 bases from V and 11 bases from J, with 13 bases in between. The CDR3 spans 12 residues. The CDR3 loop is CSARDLTERAFF. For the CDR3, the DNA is TGCAGTGCTAGAGATTTAACCGAGCGGGCTTTCTTT.

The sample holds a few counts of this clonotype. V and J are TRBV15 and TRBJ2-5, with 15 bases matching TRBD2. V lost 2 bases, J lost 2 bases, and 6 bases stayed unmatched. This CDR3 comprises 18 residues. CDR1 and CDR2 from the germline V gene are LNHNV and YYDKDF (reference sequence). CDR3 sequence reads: CATSRQPGTSGRQETQYF. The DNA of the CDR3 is TGTGCCACCAGCAGACAGCCCGGGACTAGCGGGAGGCAAGAGACCCAGTACTTC.

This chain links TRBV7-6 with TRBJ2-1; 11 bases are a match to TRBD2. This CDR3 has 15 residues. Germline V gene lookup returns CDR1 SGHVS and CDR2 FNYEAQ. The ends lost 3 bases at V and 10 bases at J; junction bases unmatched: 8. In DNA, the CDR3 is TGTGCCAGCAGCTTTTTAGCGGGGGGGGCACAAGAGCAGTTCTTC. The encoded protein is CASSFLAGGAQEQFF.

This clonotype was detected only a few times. CDR3: CASSYAAGQGYTF. The CDR3 bases are TGTGCCAGCAGTTACGCGGCAGGGCAAGGCTACACCTTC. The chain couples TRBV6-6 to TRBJ1-2; possibly TRBD1 for D (5 bases). CDR1 and CDR2 from the germline V gene are MNHNY and SVGAGI (reference sequence). The CDR3 totals 13 residues. Trimming shortened V by 2 bases and J by 8 bases, and 12 bases separated the two germline ends.

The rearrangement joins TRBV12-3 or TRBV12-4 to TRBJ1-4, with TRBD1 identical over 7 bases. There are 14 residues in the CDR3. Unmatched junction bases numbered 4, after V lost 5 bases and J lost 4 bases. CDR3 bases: TGTGCCAGCAGTCCACAGGGGAATAATGAAAAACTGTTTTTT. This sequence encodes CASSPQGNNEKLFF.

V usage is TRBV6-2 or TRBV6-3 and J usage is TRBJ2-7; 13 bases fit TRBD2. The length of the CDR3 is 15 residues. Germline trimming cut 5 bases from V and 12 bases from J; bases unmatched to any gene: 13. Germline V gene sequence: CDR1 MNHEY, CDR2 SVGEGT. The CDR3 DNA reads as TGTGCCAGCAGTCGCAACACCGGGACTAGCGGGAAGCCGTACTTC. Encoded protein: CASSRNTGTSGKPYF.

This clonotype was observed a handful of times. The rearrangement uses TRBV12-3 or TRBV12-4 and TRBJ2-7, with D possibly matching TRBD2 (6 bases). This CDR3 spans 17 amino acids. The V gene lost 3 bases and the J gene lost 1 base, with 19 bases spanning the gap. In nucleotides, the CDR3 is TGTGCCAGCAGTTTTTGGCGACTCGGTAGCGGTTCCTACGAGCAGTACTTC. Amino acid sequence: CASSFWRLGSGSYEQYF.

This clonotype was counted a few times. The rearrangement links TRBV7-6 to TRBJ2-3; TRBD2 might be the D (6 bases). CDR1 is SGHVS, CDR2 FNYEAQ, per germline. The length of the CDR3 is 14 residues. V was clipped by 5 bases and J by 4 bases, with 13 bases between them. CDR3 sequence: CASSPRLVPDTQYF. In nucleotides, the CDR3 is TGTGCCAGCAGCCCAAGACTAGTTCCAGATACGCAGTATTTT.

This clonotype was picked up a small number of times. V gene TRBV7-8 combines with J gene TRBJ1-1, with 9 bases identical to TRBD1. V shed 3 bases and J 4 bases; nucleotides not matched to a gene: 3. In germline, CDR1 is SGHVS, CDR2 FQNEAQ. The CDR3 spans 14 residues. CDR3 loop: CASSFPGQGTEAFF. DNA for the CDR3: TGTGCCAGCAGCTTCCCGGGACAGGGCACTGAAGCTTTCTTT.

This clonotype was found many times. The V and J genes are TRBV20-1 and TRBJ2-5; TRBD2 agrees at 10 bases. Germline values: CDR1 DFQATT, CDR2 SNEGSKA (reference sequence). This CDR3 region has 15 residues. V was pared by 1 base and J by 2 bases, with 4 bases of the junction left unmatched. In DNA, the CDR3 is TGCAGTGCTAGAGCGGGTAGCGGGGGGCAAGAGACCCAGTACTTC. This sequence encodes CSARAGSGGQETQYF.

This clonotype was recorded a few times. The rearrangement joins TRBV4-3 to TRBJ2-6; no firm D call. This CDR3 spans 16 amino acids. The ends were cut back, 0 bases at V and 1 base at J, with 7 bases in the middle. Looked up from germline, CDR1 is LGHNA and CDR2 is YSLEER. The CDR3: CASSQESSSGANVLTF. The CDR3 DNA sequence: TGCGCCAGCAGCCAAGAGTCCTCGTCTGGGGCCAACGTCCTGACTTTC.

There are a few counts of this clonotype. CDR3 DNA sequence: TGCGCCAGCAGCCCAACGGAGAATTCACCCCTCCACTTT. Protein: CASSPTENSPLHF. The chain has TRBV5-1 and TRBJ1-6; D not resolved. Germline V gene lookup returns CDR1 SGHRS and CDR2 YFSETQ. Trimming stripped 4 bases from V and 7 bases from J, with 9 bases between. The CDR3 consists of 13 residues.